The rows below give T cell receptor beta chains drawn from one sample of a study of T cells in Graves' hyperthyroidism and ophthalmopathy. In TCRdb, the multiplex PCR reads were re-called with MiXCR into one record per CDR3 protein. This sample yields approximately 300,000 distinct CDR3 sequences, of which 15% to 20% are seen a single time; approximately 60% belongs to the top ten. The sequencing sample was made of blood. The source of these receptors is a woman aged 55 to 70 with Graves' ophthalmopathy. CDR3s include the opening cysteine and the closing phenylalanine or tryptophan. The D gene is left open where the match is weak. Only part of the rows carry a size: once, few, many, or a class if the clone is expanded.

D: .; J: TRBJ1-1; size: .; V: TRBV11-2; CDR3: CATTLFRAIMSTEAFF; DNA: TGTGCCACCACCTTGTTTCGGGCCATCATGAGCACTGAAGCTTTCTTT
D: .; J: TRBJ2-7; size: many; V: TRBV20-1; CDR3: CSARDPDFHYEQYF; DNA: TGCAGTGCTAGAGATCCCGACTTCCACTACGAGCAGTACTTC
D: .; J: TRBJ2-5; size: few; V: TRBV6-2/TRBV6-3; CDR3: CASSSWTKSRETQYF; DNA: TGTGCCAGCAGTTCTTGGACTAAGTCGAGGGAGACCCAGTACTTC
D: TRBD1; J: TRBJ2-7; size: .; V: TRBV18; CDR3: CASSPPDRGYEQYF; DNA: TGTGCCAGCTCACCACCGGACAGGGGGTACGAGCAGTACTTC
D: .; J: TRBJ2-2; size: .; V: TRBV7-9; CDR3: CASSLVESLFF; DNA: TGTGCCAGCAGCTTAGTGGAGTCACTGTTTTTT
D: TRBD2; J: TRBJ2-7; size: many; V: TRBV12-3/TRBV12-4; CDR3: CASSLNREAYEQYF; DNA: TGTGCCAGCAGTTTAAATCGGGAGGCGTACGAGCAGTACTTC
D: .; J: TRBJ2-7; size: many; V: TRBV18; CDR3: CASSLLDSSYEQYF; DNA: TGTGCCAGCTCACTACTGGACAGCTCCTACGAGCAGTACTTC
D: .; J: TRBJ1-5; size: many; V: TRBV15; CDR3: CATSLPNQPQHF; DNA: TGTGCCACCAGCCTCCCCAATCAGCCCCAGCATTTT
D: TRBD1; J: TRBJ1-6; size: .; V: TRBV29-1; CDR3: CSVRDRGYNSPLHF; DNA: TGCAGCGTCCGGGACAGGGGTTATAATTCACCCCTCCACTTT
D: .; J: TRBJ1-4; size: many; V: TRBV20-1; CDR3: CSARDLSDSRNEKLFF; DNA: TGCAGTGCTAGAGATCTTTCGGACAGTAGGAATGAAAAACTGTTTTTT
D: .; J: TRBJ2-3; size: many; V: TRBV7-2; CDR3: CASSSKPHTQYF; DNA: TGTGCCAGCAGCTCAAAACCCCATACGCAGTATTTT
D: .; J: TRBJ1-1; size: .; V: TRBV18; CDR3: CASSIDRLTEAFF; DNA: TGTGCCAGCTCGATAGACAGGCTCACTGAAGCTTTCTTT
D: .; J: TRBJ1-1; size: few; V: TRBV4-1; CDR3: CASSQVDMGLLTAEAFF; DNA: TGCGCCAGCAGCCAAGTGGACATGGGACTTCTGACCGCTGAAGCTTTCTTT
D: TRBD1; J: TRBJ2-3; size: many; V: TRBV24-1; CDR3: CATSDPGTGIDTQYF; DNA: TGTGCCACCAGTGACCCCGGGACAGGGATTGATACGCAGTATTTT
D: TRBD1; J: TRBJ2-5; size: .; V: TRBV18; CDR3: CASSLTRDRQETQYF; DNA: TGTGCCAGCTCACTAACCCGGGACAGGCAAGAGACCCAGTACTTC